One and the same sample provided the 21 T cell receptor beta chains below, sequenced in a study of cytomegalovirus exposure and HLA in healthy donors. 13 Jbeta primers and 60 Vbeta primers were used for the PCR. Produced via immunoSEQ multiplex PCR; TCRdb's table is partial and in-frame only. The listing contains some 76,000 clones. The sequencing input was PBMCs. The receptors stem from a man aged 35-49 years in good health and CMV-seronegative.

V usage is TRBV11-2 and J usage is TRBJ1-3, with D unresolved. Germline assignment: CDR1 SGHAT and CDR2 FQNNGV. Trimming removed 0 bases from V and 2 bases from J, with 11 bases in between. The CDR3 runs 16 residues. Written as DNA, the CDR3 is TGTGCCAGCAGCTTAGATCGGGATCTCCCTGGAAACACCATATATTTT. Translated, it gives CASSLDRDLPGNTIYF.

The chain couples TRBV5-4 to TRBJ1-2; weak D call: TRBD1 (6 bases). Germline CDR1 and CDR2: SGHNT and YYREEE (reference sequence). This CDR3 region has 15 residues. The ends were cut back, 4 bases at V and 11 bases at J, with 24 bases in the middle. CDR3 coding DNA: TGTGCCAGCAGCCACATGACAGGCTATGGTTTTGGTTACACCTTC. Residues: CASSHMTGYGFGYTF.

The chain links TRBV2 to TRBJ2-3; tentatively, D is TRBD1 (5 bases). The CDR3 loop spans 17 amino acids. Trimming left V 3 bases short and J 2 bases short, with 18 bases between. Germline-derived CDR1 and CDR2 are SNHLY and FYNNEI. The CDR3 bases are TGTGCCAGCAGTGACCCACTGGGGCAGGGCCCCACAGATACGCAGTATTTT. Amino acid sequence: CASSDPLGQGPTDTQYF.

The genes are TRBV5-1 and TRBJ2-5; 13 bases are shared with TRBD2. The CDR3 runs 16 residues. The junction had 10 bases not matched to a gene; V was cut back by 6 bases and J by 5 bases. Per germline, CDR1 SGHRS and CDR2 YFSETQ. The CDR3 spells CASNKLAGGPTETQYF. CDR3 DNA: TGCGCCAGCAATAAACTAGCGGGAGGGCCGACGGAGACCCAGTACTTC.

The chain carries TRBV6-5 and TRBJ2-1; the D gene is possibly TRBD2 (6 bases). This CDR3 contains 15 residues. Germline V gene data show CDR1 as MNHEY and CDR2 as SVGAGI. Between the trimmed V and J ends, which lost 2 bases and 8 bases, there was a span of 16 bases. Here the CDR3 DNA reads TGTGCCAGCAGTTACCGTCGGGGTCCGGGGGATGAGCAGTTCTTC. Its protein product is CASSYRRGPGDEQFF.

CDR3 protein: CASTQMSLSSYEQYF. Here the CDR3 DNA reads TGTGCCAGCACCCAAATGAGTCTGTCATCCTACGAGCAGTACTTC. This rearrangement joins TRBV7-2 to TRBJ2-7; D remains unclear. The CDR3 extends over 15 amino acids. Trimming took off 7 bases at V and 1 base at J, with 17 bases between the two ends. The germline CDR1 and CDR2 sequences are SGHTA and FQGNSA.

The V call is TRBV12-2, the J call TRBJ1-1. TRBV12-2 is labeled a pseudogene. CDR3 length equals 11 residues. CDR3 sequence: CASRLNGGSPF. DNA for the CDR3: TGTGCAAGTCGCTTAAACGGAGGTAGCCCATTT.

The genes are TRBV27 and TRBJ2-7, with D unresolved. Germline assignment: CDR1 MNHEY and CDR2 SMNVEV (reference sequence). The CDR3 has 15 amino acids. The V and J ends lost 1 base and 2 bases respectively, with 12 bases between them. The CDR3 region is CASSLFAAKPYEQYF. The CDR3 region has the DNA TGTGCCAGCAGTTTATTCGCGGCCAAACCCTACGAGCAGTACTTC.

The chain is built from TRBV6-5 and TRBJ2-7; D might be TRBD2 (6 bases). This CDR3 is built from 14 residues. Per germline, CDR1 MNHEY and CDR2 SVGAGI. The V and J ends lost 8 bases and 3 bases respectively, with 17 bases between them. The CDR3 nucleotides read TGTGCCAGCTCTATAGGGGACTCTAACTACGAGCAGTACTTC. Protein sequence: CASSIGDSNYEQYF.

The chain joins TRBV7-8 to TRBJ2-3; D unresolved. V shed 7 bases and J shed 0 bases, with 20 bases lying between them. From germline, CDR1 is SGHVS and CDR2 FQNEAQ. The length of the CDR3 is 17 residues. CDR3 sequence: CASIHANHQESTDTQYF. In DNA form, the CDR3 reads TGTGCCAGCATCCACGCGAATCACCAGGAAAGCACAGATACGCAGTATTTT.

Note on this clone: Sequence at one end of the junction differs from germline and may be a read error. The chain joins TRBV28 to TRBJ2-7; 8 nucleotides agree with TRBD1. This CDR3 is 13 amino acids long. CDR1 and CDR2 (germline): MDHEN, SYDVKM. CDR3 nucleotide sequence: TGTGCCAGCAGCCCCGTTGTTTTAGGACAGGGACACTTC. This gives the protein CASSPVVLGQGHF.

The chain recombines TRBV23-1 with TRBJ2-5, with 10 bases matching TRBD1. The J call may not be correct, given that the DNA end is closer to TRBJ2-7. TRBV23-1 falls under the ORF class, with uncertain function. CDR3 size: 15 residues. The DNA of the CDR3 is TGCGCCAGCAGTCATCGGGGACAGGGGTCCTACGAGCAGTACTTC. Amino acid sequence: CASSHRGQGSYEQYF.

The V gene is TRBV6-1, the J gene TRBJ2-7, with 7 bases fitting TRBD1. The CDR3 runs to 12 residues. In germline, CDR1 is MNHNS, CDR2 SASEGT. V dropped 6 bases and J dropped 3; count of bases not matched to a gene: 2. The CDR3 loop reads CASRGQIYEQYF. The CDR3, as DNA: TGTGCCAGCAGGGGACAGATCTACGAGCAGTACTTC.

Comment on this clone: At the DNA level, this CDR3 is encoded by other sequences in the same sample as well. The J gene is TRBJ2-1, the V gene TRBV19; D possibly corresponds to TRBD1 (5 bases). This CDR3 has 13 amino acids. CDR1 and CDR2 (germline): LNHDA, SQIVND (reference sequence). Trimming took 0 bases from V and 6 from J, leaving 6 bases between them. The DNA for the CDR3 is TGTGCCAGTAGTATAGACAGGGCCAATGAGCAGTTCTTC. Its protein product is CASSIDRANEQFF.

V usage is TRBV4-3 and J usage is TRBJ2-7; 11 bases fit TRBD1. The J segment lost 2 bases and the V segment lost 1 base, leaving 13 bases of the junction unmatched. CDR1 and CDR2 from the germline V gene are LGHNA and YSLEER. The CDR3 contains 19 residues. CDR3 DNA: TGCGCCAGCAGCCAAGGACCAACCTTCGGACAGGGGGCTACCTACGAGCAGTACTTC. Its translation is CASSQGPTFGQGATYEQYF.

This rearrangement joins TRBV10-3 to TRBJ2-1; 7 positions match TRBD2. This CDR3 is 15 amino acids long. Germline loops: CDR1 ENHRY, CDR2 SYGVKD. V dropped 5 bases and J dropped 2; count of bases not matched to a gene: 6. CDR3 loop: CAISSAGLTYNEQFF. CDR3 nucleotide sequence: TGTGCCATCAGTTCAGCGGGACTAACCTACAATGAGCAGTTCTTC.

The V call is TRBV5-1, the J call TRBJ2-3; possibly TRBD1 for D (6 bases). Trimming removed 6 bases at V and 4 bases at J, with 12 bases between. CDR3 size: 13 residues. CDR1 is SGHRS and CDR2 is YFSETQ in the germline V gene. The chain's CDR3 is CASNDRQADTQYF. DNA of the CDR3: TGCGCCAGCAACGACAGGCAGGCAGATACGCAGTATTTT.

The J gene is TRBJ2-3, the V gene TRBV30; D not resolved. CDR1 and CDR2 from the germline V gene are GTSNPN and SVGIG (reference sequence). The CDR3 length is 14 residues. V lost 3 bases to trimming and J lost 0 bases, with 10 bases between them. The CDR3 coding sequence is TGTGCCTGGAGAGCCCGAGCTAGCACAGATACGCAGTATTTT. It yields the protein CAWRARASTDTQYF. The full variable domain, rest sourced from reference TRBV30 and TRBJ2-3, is SQTIHQWPATLVQPVGSPLSLECTVEGTSNPNLYWYRQAAGRGLQLLFYSVGIGQISSEVPQNLSASRPQDRQFILSSKKLLLSDSGFYLCAWRARASTDTQYFGPGTRLTVL.

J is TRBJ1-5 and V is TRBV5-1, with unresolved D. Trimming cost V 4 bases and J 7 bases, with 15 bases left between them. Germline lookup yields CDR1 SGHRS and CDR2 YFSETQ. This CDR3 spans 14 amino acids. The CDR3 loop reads CASSRRGGGQPQHF. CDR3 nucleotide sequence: TGCGCCAGCAGCCGGCGGGGTGGCGGACAGCCCCAGCATTTT. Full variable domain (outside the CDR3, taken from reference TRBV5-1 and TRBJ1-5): KAGVTQTPRYLIKTRGQQVTLSCSPISGHRSVSWYQQTPGQGLQFLFEYFSETQRNKGNFPGRFSGRQFSNSRSEMNVSTLELGDSALYLCASSRRGGGQPQHFGDGTRLSIL.

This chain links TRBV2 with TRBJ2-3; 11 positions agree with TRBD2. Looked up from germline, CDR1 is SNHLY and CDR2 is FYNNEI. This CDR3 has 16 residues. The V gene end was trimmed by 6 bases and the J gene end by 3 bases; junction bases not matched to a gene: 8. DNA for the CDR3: TGTGCCAGCAGGTCCCCTAGCGGGGGGCGGACAGATACGCAGTATTTT. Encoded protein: CASRSPSGGRTDTQYF.

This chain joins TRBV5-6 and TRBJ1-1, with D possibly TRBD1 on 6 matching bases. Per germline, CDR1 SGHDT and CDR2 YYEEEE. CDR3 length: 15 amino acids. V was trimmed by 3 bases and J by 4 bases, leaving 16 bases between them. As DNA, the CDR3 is TGTGCCAGCAGCTCCTGGGGGCAGGGTGGCACTGAAGCTTTCTTT. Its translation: CASSSWGQGGTEAFF.